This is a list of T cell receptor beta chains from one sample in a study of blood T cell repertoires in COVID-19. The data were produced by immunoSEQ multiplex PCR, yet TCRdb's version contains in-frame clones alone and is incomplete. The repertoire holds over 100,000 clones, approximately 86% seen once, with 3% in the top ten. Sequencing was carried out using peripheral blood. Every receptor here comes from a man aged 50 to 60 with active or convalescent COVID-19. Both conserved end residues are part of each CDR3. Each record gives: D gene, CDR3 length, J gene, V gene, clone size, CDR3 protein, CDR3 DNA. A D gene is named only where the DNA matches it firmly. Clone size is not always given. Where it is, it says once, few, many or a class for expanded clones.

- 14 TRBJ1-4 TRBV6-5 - CASTSGGEREKLFF TGTGCCAGCACCTCTGGGGGGGAGAGGGAAAAACTGTTTTTT
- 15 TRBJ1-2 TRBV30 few CAWSKGSSNYYGYTF TGTGCCTGGAGTAAGGGGTCCTCTAATTACTATGGCTACACCTTC
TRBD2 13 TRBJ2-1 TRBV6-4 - CASSANERGEQFF TGTGCCAGCAGTGCAAATGAGCGGGGGGAGCAGTTCTTC
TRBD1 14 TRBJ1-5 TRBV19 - CASSPTGGNQPQHF TGTGCCAGTAGTCCGACAGGGGGCAATCAGCCCCAGCATTTT
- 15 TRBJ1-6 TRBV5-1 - CASSSDTPANSPLHF TGCGCCAGCAGCTCGGACACCCCGGCGAATTCACCCCTCCACTTT
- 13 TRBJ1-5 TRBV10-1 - CARPGHLNQPQHF TGCGCCAGACCGGGACATCTCAATCAGCCCCAGCATTTT
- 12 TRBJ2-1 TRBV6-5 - CASRSPHVEQFF TGTGCCAGCAGAAGCCCTCACGTTGAGCAGTTCTTC
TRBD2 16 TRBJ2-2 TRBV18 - CASSPWEGPNTGELFF TGTGCCAGCTCACCATGGGAGGGTCCGAACACCGGGGAGCTGTTTTTT
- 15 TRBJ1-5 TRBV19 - CASSIVGGSNQPQHF TGTGCCAGTAGTATAGTCGGGGGGAGCAATCAGCCCCAGCATTTT
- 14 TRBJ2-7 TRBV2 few CASSEQLFSYEQYF TGTGCCAGCAGTGAACAACTCTTCTCCTACGAGCAGTACTTC
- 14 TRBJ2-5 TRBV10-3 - CAISGGQEQETQYF TGTGCCATCAGTGGAGGGCAGGAGCAAGAGACCCAGTACTTC
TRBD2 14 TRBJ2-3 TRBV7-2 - CASSLGGGADTQYF TGTGCCAGCAGCTTAGGCGGGGGGGCGGATACGCAGTATTTT
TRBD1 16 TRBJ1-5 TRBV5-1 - CASSHRQGTGDQPQHF TGCGCCAGCAGCCACAGACAGGGTACAGGAGATCAGCCCCAGCATTTT
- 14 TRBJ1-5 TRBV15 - CATGRRDSNQPQHF TGTGCCACCGGGAGGAGAGATAGCAATCAGCCCCAGCATTTT
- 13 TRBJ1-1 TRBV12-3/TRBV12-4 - CASSETSNTEAFF TGTGCCAGCAGCGAAACTTCGAACACTGAAGCTTTCTTT
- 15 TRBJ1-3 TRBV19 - CASSIRRTSGNTIYF TGTGCCAGTAGTATACGGAGAACGTCTGGAAACACCATATATTTT
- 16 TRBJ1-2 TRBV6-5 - CASSYSGQGKNYGYTF TGTGCCAGCAGTTACTCTGGGCAGGGGAAGAACTATGGCTACACCTTC
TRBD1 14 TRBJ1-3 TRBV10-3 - CAIRGTETRNTIYF TGTGCCATCAGAGGGACAGAGACTAGAAACACCATATATTTT
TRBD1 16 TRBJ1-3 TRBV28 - CASSSGGDLYGNTIYF TGTGCCAGCAGTTCAGGGGGAGATTTATATGGAAACACCATATATTTT
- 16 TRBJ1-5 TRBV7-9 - CASSAAEQGGNQPQHF TGTGCCAGCAGCGCCGCGGAACAGGGAGGCAATCAGCCCCAGCATTTT